This TCR beta chain was sequenced for a study of graft-versus-host responses after intestinal transplantation. On the study more broadly: Each patient got anti-thymocyte globulin induction, then tacrolimus and steroids for around three years. General study points: The authors found GvH clones in recipient marrow, some appearing first in ileum or blood.

This CDR3 is built from 13 residues. V shed 2 bases, J shed 4 bases, and the junction held 1 base outside the gene matches. Germline V gene data show CDR1 as MNHEY and CDR2 as SMNVEV (reference sequence). The method was immunoSEQ multiplex PCR; TCRdb's version includes in-frame clones alone and lacks a portion of them. The table includes approximately 63,000 clones, roughly 93% detected once. With respect to this clone: Its antigen remains unknown.

The sequenced sample was unstimulated CD4+ T cells sorted from spleen or lymph node cells, obtained before transplant. The receptor was derived from a human donor who was the organ donor for an intestinal transplant. V is TRBV27 and J is TRBJ2-7; 8 bases align to TRBD1. CDR3 region: CASSLRTGYEQYF. In DNA form, the CDR3 reads TGTGCCAGCAGTTTAAGGACAGGGTACGAGCAGTACTTC.